The rows below give T cell receptor beta chains drawn from one sample of a study of blood T cell repertoires in COVID-19. Clones were read by immunoSEQ multiplex PCR, and TCRdb kept only the in-frame ones, dropping some. The table has around 160,000 clones, about four fifths seen once; the top ten hold roughly 8.3%. Sequencing was carried out using peripheral blood. The receptors originated from a human donor with acute or convalescent COVID-19. The donor label of this sample is uncertain. The CDR3 runs from the conserved cysteine through the conserved F or W. The D gene is left open where the match is weak. The size field is filled for only some rows; it gives once, few, many or a size class.

>-|TRBD1|TRBV6-5|TRBJ1-3
CATKTGGARGNTIYF
TGTGCCACTAAGACAGGGGGAGCGAGAGGAAACACCATATATTTT
>-|-|TRBV5-8|TRBJ1-5
CASSWTVKQPQHF
TGTGCCAGCAGTTGGACAGTTAAGCAGCCCCAGCATTTT
>few|-|TRBV2|TRBJ2-1
CASSLDSEIYNEQFF
TGTGCCAGCAGTCTCGACAGCGAAATCTACAATGAGCAGTTCTTC
>-|-|TRBV6-4|TRBJ1-2
CASSDPNGFSYTF
TGTGCCAGCAGTGACCCGAACGGGTTCAGCTACACCTTC
>-|-|TRBV15|TRBJ2-7
CATSREQGRSYEQYF
TGTGCCACCAGCAGAGAACAGGGCAGGTCCTACGAGCAGTACTTC
>-|-|TRBV7-8|TRBJ2-2
CASSQKTVPGELFF
TGTGCCAGCAGCCAAAAGACAGTGCCCGGGGAGCTGTTTTTT
>-|TRBD1|TRBV7-3|TRBJ2-1
CASSLSGGEQFF
TGTGCCAGCAGCTTATCAGGGGGTGAGCAGTTCTTC
>-|-|TRBV2|TRBJ1-5
CASSEDAGDDQPQHF
TGTGCCAGCAGTGAAGACGCGGGGGACGATCAGCCCCAGCATTTT
>-|TRBD1|TRBV24-1|TRBJ1-1
CATSDPFDRAEAFF
TGTGCCACCAGTGATCCTTTCGACAGGGCCGAAGCTTTCTTT
>-|TRBD1|TRBV11-2|TRBJ1-2
CASSPQTGTNYGYTF
TGTGCCAGCAGCCCCCAGACAGGGACCAACTATGGCTACACCTTC
>-|-|TRBV27|TRBJ1-1
CASAGLRNTEAFF
TGTGCCAGCGCTGGGCTTCGGAACACTGAAGCTTTCTTT
>-|TRBD1|TRBV27|TRBJ1-5
CASSNLAGGAFRSNQPQHF
TGTGCCAGCAGTAATCTCGCAGGGGGCGCGTTTAGGAGCAATCAGCCCCAGCATTTT
>-|-|TRBV10-3|TRBJ2-5
CAISESDSRETQYF
TGTGCCATCAGTGAGTCGGACAGCAGAGAGACCCAGTACTTC
>-|-|TRBV9|TRBJ1-2
CASSDTPGQLNYGYTF
TGTGCCAGCAGCGACACCCCTGGGCAGCTTAACTATGGCTACACCTTC
>-|TRBD1|TRBV18|TRBJ1-2
CASSPDRGNYGYTF
TGTGCCAGCTCACCTGACAGGGGAAACTATGGCTACACCTTC
>-|-|TRBV18|TRBJ2-3
CASSFIRLGPDTQYF
TGTGCCAGCTCCTTCATACGACTAGGCCCCGATACGCAGTATTTT
>once|-|TRBV30|TRBJ2-5
CAWSVGGRGTQYF
TGTGCCTGGAGTGTCGGTGGCCGGGGGACCCAGTACTTC
>-|-|TRBV21-1|TRBJ1-2
CASSVGGGGHPPYYGYTF
TGTGCCAGCAGCGTCGGAGGGGGGGGACATCCTCCCTACTATGGCTACACCTTC
>once|-|TRBV6-5|TRBJ2-6
CASSPGWGANVLTF
TGTGCCAGCAGTCCAGGGTGGGGGGCCAACGTCCTGACTTTC
>-|TRBD1|TRBV10-3|TRBJ1-5
CAISESGQGAQPQHF
TGTGCCATCAGTGAGTCGGGACAGGGGGCACAGCCCCAGCATTTT
>-|-|TRBV20-1|TRBJ1-1
CSASRTVNTEAFF
TGCAGTGCTAGTCGCACAGTGAACACTGAAGCTTTCTTT
>few|-|TRBV5-1|TRBJ2-2
CASSLANGGTGELFF
TGCGCCAGCAGCTTGGCGAATGGGGGGACCGGGGAGCTGTTTTTT
>-|-|TRBV10-1|TRBJ2-3
CASSAPGTDTQYF
TGCGCCAGCAGTGCCCCGGGCACAGATACGCAGTATTTT
>few|-|TRBV30|TRBJ2-1
CAWSVLYPYNEQFF
TGTGCCTGGAGCGTACTTTATCCCTACAATGAGCAGTTCTTC
>-|-|TRBV6-5|TRBJ1-1
CASRPRSNTEAFF
TGTGCCAGCAGGCCGCGCTCTAACACTGAAGCTTTCTTT
>-|TRBD1|TRBV6-1|TRBJ1-5
CASSERGQGPQHF
TGTGCCAGCAGTGAGAGGGGGCAGGGGCCCCAGCATTTT
>-|-|TRBV19|TRBJ1-5
CASSIGHLSNQPQHF
TGTGCCAGTAGTATAGGGCACCTTAGCAATCAGCCCCAGCATTTT
>once|-|TRBV7-9|TRBJ2-2
CASSLGELFF
TGTGCCAGCAGCCTAGGGGAGCTGTTTTTT
>-|-|TRBV12-3/TRBV12-4|TRBJ2-1
CASRLGALNEQFF
TGTGCCAGCAGACTTGGGGCCCTCAATGAGCAGTTCTTC
>-|-|TRBV5-1|TRBJ1-1
CASSTSSGNTEAFF
TGCGCCAGCAGCACTTCTTCAGGGAACACTGAAGCTTTCTTT
>-|-|TRBV5-6|TRBJ1-1
CASSLNRLMNTEAFF
TGTGCCAGCAGCTTGAATAGACTAATGAACACTGAAGCTTTCTTT
>-|TRBD1|TRBV2|TRBJ1-4
CASSPGTGYNEKLFF
TGTGCCAGCAGTCCCGGGACAGGCTATAATGAAAAACTGTTTTTT
>-|-|TRBV4-1|TRBJ1-6
CASSSWTENSPLHF
TGCGCCAGCAGCTCCTGGACAGAAAATTCACCCCTCCACTTT
>-|TRBD1|TRBV11-1|TRBJ2-3
CASSPRDRGPGDTQYF
TGTGCCAGCAGCCCCCGGGACAGGGGCCCCGGGGATACGCAGTATTTT
>-|TRBD2|TRBV19|TRBJ2-7
CASSTNREASSEQYF
TGTGCCAGTAGTACAAACCGGGAGGCTTCCAGCGAGCAGTACTTC
>few|-|TRBV9|TRBJ1-4
CASSAPDNEKLFF
TGTGCCAGCAGCGCCCCAGATAATGAAAAACTGTTTTTT
>-|-|TRBV24-1|TRBJ1-2
CATSDRQAIGYTF
TGTGCCACCAGTGATCGACAGGCTATTGGCTACACCTTC
>-|TRBD2|TRBV5-1|TRBJ2-3
CASSLVPGLAGSTDTQYF
TGCGCCAGCAGCTTGGTCCCGGGACTAGCCGGTAGCACAGATACGCAGTATTTT
>-|-|TRBV5-1|TRBJ2-3
CASSPRPTTDTQYF
TGCGCCAGCAGCCCCAGGCCAACCACAGATACGCAGTATTTT
>-|-|TRBV2|TRBJ1-2
CASLPRGRGGYTF
TGTGCCAGCCTTCCGCGGGGGCGAGGTGGCTACACCTTC
>-|-|TRBV5-4|TRBJ2-2
CASSLVGREAGELFF
TGTGCCAGCAGCTTGGTGGGCAGGGAAGCCGGGGAGCTGTTTTTT
>-|-|TRBV2|TRBJ2-2
CASSVQFTGELFF
TGTGCCAGCAGTGTGCAGTTCACCGGGGAGCTGTTTTTT
>-|-|TRBV20-1|TRBJ1-5
CSASQGASQPQHF
TGCAGTGCTAGTCAAGGGGCAAGTCAGCCCCAGCATTTT
>-|TRBD1|TRBV6-5|TRBJ1-2
CASSNPGQGVGYTF
TGTGCCAGCAGTAACCCGGGACAGGGAGTTGGCTACACCTTC
>few|TRBD1|TRBV7-6|TRBJ2-1
CASSLVVSGTGSWNEQFF
TGTGCCAGCAGCTTAGTGGTCTCCGGGACAGGGTCCTGGAATGAGCAGTTCTTC
>few|TRBD1|TRBV5-6|TRBJ1-2
CASSWTGPVEGYTF
TGTGCCAGCAGCTGGACAGGGCCCGTGGAGGGCTACACCTTC
>-|TRBD1|TRBV5-1|TRBJ1-4
CASSLPDRGRLFF
TGCGCCAGCAGCTTGCCCGACAGGGGCCGCCTGTTTTTT
>once|-|TRBV6-1|TRBJ1-5
CASSDRANQPQHF
TGTGCCAGCAGTGACAGGGCGAATCAGCCCCAGCATTTT
>-|-|TRBV5-4|TRBJ1-2
CASSLRDINYGYTF
TGTGCCAGCAGCCTCCGGGACATTAACTATGGCTACACCTTC